This T cell receptor beta chain was sequenced during a study of T cell changes during pregnancy in multiple sclerosis. Trimming cost V 0 bases and J 2 bases; bases outside gene matches: 1. This CDR3 is 15 amino acids long. Germline values: CDR1 LNHNV, CDR2 YYDKDF (reference sequence). Data came from immunoSEQ multiplex PCR; TCRdb stores just in-frame clones and leaves some out. The table shows about 25,000 clones, with roughly nine tenths occurring only once. The chain recombines TRBV15 with TRBJ2-1; 7 positions agree with TRBD1. This specimen consisted of CD8+ T cells from peripheral blood mononuclear cells, obtained in the third trimester of pregnancy. This TCR was recovered from a female donor in good health, enrolled as a control in a pregnancy study. CDR3 bases: TGTGCCACCAGCAGAGAACAGGGGACCTACAATGAGCAGTTCTTC. Protein product: CATSREQGTYNEQFF.